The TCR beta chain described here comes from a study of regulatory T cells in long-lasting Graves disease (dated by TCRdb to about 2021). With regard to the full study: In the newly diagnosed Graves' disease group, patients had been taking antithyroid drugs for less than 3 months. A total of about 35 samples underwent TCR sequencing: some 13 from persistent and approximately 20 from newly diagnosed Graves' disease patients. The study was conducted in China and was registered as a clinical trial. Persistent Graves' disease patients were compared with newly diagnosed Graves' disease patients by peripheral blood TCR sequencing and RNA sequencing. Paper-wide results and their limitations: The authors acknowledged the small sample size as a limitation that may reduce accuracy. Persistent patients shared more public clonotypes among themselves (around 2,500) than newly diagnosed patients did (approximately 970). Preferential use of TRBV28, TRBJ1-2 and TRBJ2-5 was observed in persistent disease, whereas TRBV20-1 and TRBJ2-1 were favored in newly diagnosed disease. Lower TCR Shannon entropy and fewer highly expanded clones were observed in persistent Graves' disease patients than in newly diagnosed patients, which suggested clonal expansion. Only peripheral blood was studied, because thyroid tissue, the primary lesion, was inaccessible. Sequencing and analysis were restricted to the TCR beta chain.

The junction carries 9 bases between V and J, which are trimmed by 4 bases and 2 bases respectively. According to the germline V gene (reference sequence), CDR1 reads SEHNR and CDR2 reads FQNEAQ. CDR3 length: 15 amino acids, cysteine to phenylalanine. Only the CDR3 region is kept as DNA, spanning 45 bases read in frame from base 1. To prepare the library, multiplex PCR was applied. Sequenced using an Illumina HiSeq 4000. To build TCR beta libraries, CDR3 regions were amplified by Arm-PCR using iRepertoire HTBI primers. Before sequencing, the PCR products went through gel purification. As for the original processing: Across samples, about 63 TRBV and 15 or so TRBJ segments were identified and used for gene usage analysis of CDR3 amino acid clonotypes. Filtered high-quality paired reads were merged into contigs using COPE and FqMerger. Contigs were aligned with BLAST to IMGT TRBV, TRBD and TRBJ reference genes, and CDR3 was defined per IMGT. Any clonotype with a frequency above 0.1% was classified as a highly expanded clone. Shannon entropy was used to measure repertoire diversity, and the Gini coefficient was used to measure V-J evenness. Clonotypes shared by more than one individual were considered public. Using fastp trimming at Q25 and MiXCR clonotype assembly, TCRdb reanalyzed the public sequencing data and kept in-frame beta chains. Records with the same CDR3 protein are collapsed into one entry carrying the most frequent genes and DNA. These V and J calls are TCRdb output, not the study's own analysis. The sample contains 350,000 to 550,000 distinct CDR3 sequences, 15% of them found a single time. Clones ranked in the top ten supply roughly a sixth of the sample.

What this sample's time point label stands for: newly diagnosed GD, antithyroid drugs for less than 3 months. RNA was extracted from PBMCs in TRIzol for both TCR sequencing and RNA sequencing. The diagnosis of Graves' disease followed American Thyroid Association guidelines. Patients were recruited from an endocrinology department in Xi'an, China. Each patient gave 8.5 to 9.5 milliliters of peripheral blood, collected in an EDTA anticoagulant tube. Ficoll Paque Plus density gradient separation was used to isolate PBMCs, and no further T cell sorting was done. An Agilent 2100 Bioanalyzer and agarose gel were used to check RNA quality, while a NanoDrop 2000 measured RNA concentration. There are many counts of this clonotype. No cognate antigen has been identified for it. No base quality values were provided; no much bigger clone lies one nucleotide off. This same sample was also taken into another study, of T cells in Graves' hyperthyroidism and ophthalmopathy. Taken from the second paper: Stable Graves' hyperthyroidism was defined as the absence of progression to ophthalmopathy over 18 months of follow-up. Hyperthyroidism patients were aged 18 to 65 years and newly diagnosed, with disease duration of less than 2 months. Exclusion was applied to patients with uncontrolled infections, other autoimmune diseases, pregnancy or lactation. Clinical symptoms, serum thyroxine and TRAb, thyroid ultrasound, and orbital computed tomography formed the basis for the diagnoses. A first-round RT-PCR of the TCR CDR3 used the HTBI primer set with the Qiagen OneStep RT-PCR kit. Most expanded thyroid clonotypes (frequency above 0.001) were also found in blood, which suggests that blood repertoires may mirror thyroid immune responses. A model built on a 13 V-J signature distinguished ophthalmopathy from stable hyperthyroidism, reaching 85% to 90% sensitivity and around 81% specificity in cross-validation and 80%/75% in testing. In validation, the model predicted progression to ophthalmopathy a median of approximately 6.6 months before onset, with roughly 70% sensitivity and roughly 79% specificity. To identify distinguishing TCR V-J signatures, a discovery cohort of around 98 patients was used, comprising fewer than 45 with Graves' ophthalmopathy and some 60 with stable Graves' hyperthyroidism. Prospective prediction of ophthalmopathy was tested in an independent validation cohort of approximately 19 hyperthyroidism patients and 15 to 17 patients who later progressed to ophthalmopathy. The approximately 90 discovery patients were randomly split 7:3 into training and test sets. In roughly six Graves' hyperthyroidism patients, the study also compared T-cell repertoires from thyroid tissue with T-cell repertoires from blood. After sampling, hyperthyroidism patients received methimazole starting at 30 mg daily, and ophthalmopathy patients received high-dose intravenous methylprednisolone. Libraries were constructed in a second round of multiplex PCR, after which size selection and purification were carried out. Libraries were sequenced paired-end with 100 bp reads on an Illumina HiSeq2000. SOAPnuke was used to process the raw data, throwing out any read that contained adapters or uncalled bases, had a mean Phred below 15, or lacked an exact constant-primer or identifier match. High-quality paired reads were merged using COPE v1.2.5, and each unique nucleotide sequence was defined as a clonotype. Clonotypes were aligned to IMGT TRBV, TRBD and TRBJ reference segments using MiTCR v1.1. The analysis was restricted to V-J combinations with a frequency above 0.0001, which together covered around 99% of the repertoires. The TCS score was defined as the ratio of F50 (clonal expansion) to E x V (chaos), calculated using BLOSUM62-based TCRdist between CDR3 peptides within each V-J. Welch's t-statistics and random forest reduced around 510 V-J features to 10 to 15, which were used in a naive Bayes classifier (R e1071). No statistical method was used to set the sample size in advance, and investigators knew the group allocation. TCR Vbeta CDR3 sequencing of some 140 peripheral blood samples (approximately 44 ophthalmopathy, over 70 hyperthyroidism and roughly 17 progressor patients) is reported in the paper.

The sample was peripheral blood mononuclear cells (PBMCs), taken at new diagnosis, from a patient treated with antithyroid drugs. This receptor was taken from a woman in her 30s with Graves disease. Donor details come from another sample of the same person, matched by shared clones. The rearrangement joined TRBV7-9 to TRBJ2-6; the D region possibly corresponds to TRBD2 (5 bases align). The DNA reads TGTGCCAGCAGCTCCCTCGGGGCTGGGGCCAACGTCCTGACTTTC. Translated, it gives CASSSLGAGANVLTF.